What follows are 29 T cell receptor beta chains derived from one specimen sequenced in a study of post-analysis software for immune sequencing data. These TCRs are of unknown antigen specificity. Broader study findings: Four or five TRBV segments, TRBV5-6, TRBV5-1 and TRBV20-1 among them, were found more frequent in patients than controls.

Unique molecular identifiers were carried by the TCR beta cDNA libraries. TCRdb re-called the PCR reads with MiXCR, one entry per CDR3 protein. The table includes roughly 800,000 distinct CDR3 sequences, approximately 30% detected once. Sequencing was performed on blood. Receptors originate from a girl aged 5-17 years with multiple sclerosis.

This chain joins TRBV20-1 and TRBJ1-6; maybe TRBD1 (6 bases). The V end was cut by 3 bases, the J end by 5 bases, with 17 bases between. Germline V gene data show CDR1 as DFQATT and CDR2 as SNEGSKA (reference sequence). The CDR3 covers 16 residues. The CDR3, as DNA: TGCAGTGCTAGGGGGGGCCCCTTGAGGAATAATTCACCCCTCCACTTT. Amino acids: CSARGGPLRNNSPLHF.

This clonotype was seen more than once but under ten times. The chain combines TRBV5-1 with TRBJ2-5; tentatively, D is TRBD2 (6 bases). V was shortened by 4 bases and J by 3 bases, with 16 bases between the two germline ends. CDR3 length equals 15 residues. Per germline, CDR1 SGHRS and CDR2 YFSETQ. The CDR3 DNA sequence: TGCGCCAGCAGCACTCTACCGTCGGGAGAAGAGACCCAGTACTTC. It is translated as CASSTLPSGEETQYF.

The rearrangement joins TRBV4-3 to TRBJ2-4, with TRBD2 matching 14 bases. The V gene's germline CDR1 is LGHNA and CDR2 YSLEER. The CDR3 spans 17 residues. The J segment lost 13 bases and the V segment lost 5 bases, leaving 16 bases of the junction unmatched. The CDR3 here is CASSESGTSGSYNEQYF. In DNA form, the CDR3 reads TGCGCCAGCAGCGAATCAGGGACTAGCGGGAGTTACAATGAGCAGTACTTC.

This clonotype has a count of ten or more. The V call is TRBV6-5, the J call TRBJ2-7; D is undetermined. This CDR3 is 14 amino acids long. Germline loops: CDR1 MNHEY, CDR2 SVGAGI. Trimming pared 5 bases from V and 0 bases from J, leaving 11 bases between. CDR3 sequence reads: CASSVSRNSYEQYF. The CDR3 nucleotides read TGTGCCAGCAGTGTCTCCAGGAACTCCTACGAGCAGTACTTC.

This clonotype has more than one count but fewer than ten. The chain couples TRBV10-3 to TRBJ2-3; no reliable D call. This CDR3 is built from 13 residues. The V gene lost 2 bases and the J gene lost 0 bases, with 3 bases spanning the gap. Germline CDR1 ENHRY, CDR2 SYGVKD. The CDR3 reads CAISEGSTDTQYF. CDR3 DNA sequence: TGTGCCATCAGTGAGGGGAGCACAGATACGCAGTATTTT.

CDR3 region: CASSLGGGMGEQYF. The CDR3 DNA is TGTGCCAGCAGCTTAGGTGGAGGGATGGGCGAGCAGTACTTC. The chain recombines TRBV7-9 with TRBJ2-7; D perhaps matches TRBD2 (6 bases). CDR1 is SEHNR, CDR2 FQNEAQ, per germline (reference sequence). CDR3 length: 14 residues. V shed 1 base and J shed 6 bases, with 13 bases lying between them.

V and J are TRBV6-2 or TRBV6-3 and TRBJ1-1; D not certain. V lost 6 bases, J lost 5 bases, and 19 bases lay in between. Germline-derived CDR1 and CDR2 are MNHEY and SVGEGT. There are 15 residues in the CDR3. The DNA for the CDR3 is TGTGCCAGCAGCTCCCCCGGACGGCCCAGGACTGAAGCTTTCTTT. Encoded protein: CASSSPGRPRTEAFF.

J is TRBJ2-3 and V is TRBV7-2; the D gene could be TRBD1 or TRBD2 (5 bases each). This CDR3 spans 15 amino acids. The V gene's germline CDR1 is SGHTA and CDR2 FQGNSA. V dropped 5 bases and J dropped 3 bases, with 15 bases sitting between them. CDR3 coding DNA: TGTGCCAGCAGCCCCACCGGGACCAGGACAGATACGCAGTATTTT. The encoded protein is CASSPTGTRTDTQYF.

The chain joins TRBV10-3 to TRBJ1-4; 7 bases align to TRBD1. The length of the CDR3 is 15 residues. Unmatched junction bases numbered 6, after V lost 6 bases and J lost 2 bases. Germline V gives CDR1 ENHRY, CDR2 SYGVKD. The CDR3 DNA reads as TGTGCCATCAGCCTCCTACAGGGGACTAATGAAAAACTGTTTTTT. Its translation is CAISLLQGTNEKLFF.

This clonotype occurred a few times. CDR3 coding DNA: TGTGCCAGCAGTGAATCCACCCCGGGGATTGAAAAACTGTTTTTT. The encoded protein is CASSESTPGIEKLFF. V gene TRBV2 combines with J gene TRBJ1-4, with D hard to call. CDR1 SNHLY and CDR2 FYNNEI come from the germline V gene. V was clipped by 2 bases and J by 7 bases, with 14 bases between them. CDR3 size: 15 residues.

The rearrangement links TRBV6-2 or TRBV6-3 to TRBJ2-3; no reliable D call. V was trimmed by 6 bases and J by 5 bases, leaving 12 bases between them. The CDR3 has 13 amino acids. The V gene's germline CDR1 is MNHEY and CDR2 SVGEGT. The CDR3 coding sequence is TGTGCCAGCAGCCGCCCGCCCGGAGATACGCAGTATTTT. Protein product: CASSRPPGDTQYF.

The chain is built from TRBV28 and TRBJ2-5; possibly TRBD2 for D (5 bases). The CDR3 totals 16 residues. CDR1 MDHEN and CDR2 SYDVKM come from the germline V gene. V gave up 4 bases and J gave up 2 bases, with 17 bases separating them. CDR3 protein: CASSSRTVWGQETQYF. The CDR3 nucleotides are TGTGCCAGCAGTTCCCGGACTGTTTGGGGACAAGAGACCCAGTACTTC.

This clonotype was recorded a few times. The chain carries TRBV21-1 and TRBJ2-7; the table's D call, TRBD2, has no DNA check behind it. TRBV21-1 is assigned pseudogene status. The CDR3 contains 16 residues. This chain's CDR3 is CARQRLAGGSSYEQYF. CDR3 in DNA: TGTGCCAGACAACGGCTAGCGGGGGGATCCTCCTACGAGCAGTACTTC.

V is TRBV7-9 and J is TRBJ2-7, with D unclear. The length of the CDR3 is 15 residues. Germline values: CDR1 SEHNR, CDR2 FQNEAQ (reference sequence). Trimming cost V 4 bases and J 2 bases, with 15 bases left between them. CDR3 nucleotides: TGTGCCAGCAGCTCAGCTCATAGTAAACCCTACGAGCAGTACTTC. Translated: CASSSAHSKPYEQYF.

Remarks on this clonotype: This may arise from a read error, as a much more abundant clone is one base away. The rearrangement links TRBV12-3 or TRBV12-4 to TRBJ2-3, with D possibly being TRBD1 (6 bases). The CDR3 totals 15 residues. Trimming cost V 5 bases and J 4 bases, with 16 bases left between them. The CDR3 sequence: CASSQGLRRADTQYF. The CDR3 DNA sequence: TGTGCCAGCAGTCAGGGGTTGCGTCGCGCAGATACGCAGTATTTT.

The rearrangement joins TRBV18 to TRBJ2-1; D is uncertain. The CDR3 has 12 residues. The V end was cut by 3 bases, the J end by 7 bases, with 7 bases between. The germline V gene encodes CDR1 KGHSH and CDR2 LQKENI. CDR3 protein: CASSPKGNEQFF. In DNA, the CDR3 is TGTGCCAGCTCACCGAAAGGGAATGAGCAGTTCTTC.

The chain is built from TRBV5-1 and TRBJ1-1; tentatively, D is TRBD1 (5 bases). The CDR3 length is 13 residues. The V gene's germline CDR1 is SGHRS and CDR2 YFSETQ. Trimming left V 0 bases short and J 6 bases short, with 9 bases between. This CDR3 is CASSLEGAAEAFF. The CDR3 DNA follows: TGCGCCAGCAGCTTGGAAGGGGCCGCTGAAGCTTTCTTT. The complete variable domain, with remaining parts taken from reference TRBV5-1 and TRBJ1-1, reads KAGVTQTPRYLIKTRGQQVTLSCSPISGHRSVSWYQQTPGQGLQFLFEYFSETQRNKGNFPGRFSGRQFSNSRSEMNVSTLELGDSALYLCASSLEGAAEAFFGQGTRLTVV.

The chain employs TRBV20-1 and TRBJ2-7, with D possibly being TRBD1 (6 bases). Trimming removed 3 bases at V and 2 bases at J, with 14 bases between. CDR3 length: 14 residues. Germline V lookup: CDR1 DFQATT, CDR2 SNEGSKA (reference sequence). The CDR3 loop is CSARTGFGTYEQYF. CDR3 in DNA: TGCAGTGCTAGGACAGGTTTTGGGACCTACGAGCAGTACTTC.

The chain has TRBV12-5 and TRBJ1-2; the D gene is possibly TRBD1 (5 bases). V dropped 7 bases and J dropped 7 bases, with 25 bases sitting between them. The V gene's germline CDR1 is LGHNT and CDR2 FRNRAP. CDR3 length equals 16 residues. CDR3 residues: CASASDGTTHRGGYTF. The CDR3 nucleotides are TGTGCTAGTGCCTCGGACGGGACTACACACAGAGGTGGCTACACCTTC. The complete variable domain, with remaining parts taken from reference TRBV12-5 and TRBJ1-2, reads DARVTQTPRHKVTEMGQEVTMRCQPILGHNTVFWYRQTMMQGLELLAYFRNRAPLDDSGMPKDRFSAEMPDATLATLKIQPSEPRDSAVYFCASASDGTTHRGGYTFGSGTRLTVV.

Many counts were recorded for this clonotype. V is TRBV7-2 and J is TRBJ2-7, with D hard to call. CDR1 is SGHTA and CDR2 is FQGNSA in the germline V gene. The CDR3 spans 13 residues. The V end lost 1 base, the J end lost 0 bases, and 4 bases lay between the germline ends. CDR3 protein: CASSLEVSYEQYF. DNA for the CDR3: TGTGCCAGCAGCTTAGAGGTCTCCTACGAGCAGTACTTC.

The chain links TRBV28 to TRBJ2-5; D unresolved. Germline V CDR1 and CDR2: MDHEN, SYDVKM. The CDR3 consists of 15 residues. The V end was cut by 6 bases, the J end by 0 bases, with 14 bases between. In DNA form, the CDR3 reads TGTGCCAGCAGCCCGACTGAGAAGTACCAAGAGACCCAGTACTTC. Translation gives CASSPTEKYQETQYF.

The chain is built from TRBV4-3 and TRBJ2-7; TRBD2 matches 11 bases. This CDR3 region has 16 residues. Germline values: CDR1 LGHNA, CDR2 YSLEER. V was pared by 0 bases and J by 6 bases, with 7 bases of the junction left unmatched. The CDR3 DNA reads as TGCGCCAGCAGCCAAGATATTGGGCTAGCGGGAGGCGAGCAGTACTTC. This codes for CASSQDIGLAGGEQYF.

J is TRBJ2-7 and V is TRBV7-9, with D unclear. The germline V gene encodes CDR1 SEHNR and CDR2 FQNEAQ (reference sequence). The V end lost 6 bases, the J end lost 2 bases, and 8 bases lay between the germline ends. This CDR3 is 12 amino acids long. The CDR3 region is CASREMAYEQYF. CDR3 nucleotides: TGTGCCAGCAGGGAAATGGCCTACGAGCAGTACTTC.

The chain links TRBV6-2 or TRBV6-3 to TRBJ2-3; D assignment may be TRBD1 or TRBD2 (5 bases each). CDR3 length: 16 residues. V lost 6 bases, J lost 4 bases, and 20 bases lay in between. Germline assignment: CDR1 MNHEY and CDR2 SVGEGT. CDR3 sequence reads: CASRPLGLAPPDTQYF. As DNA, the CDR3 is TGTGCCAGCAGACCCCTGGGGCTAGCCCCCCCAGATACGCAGTATTTT.

This clonotype was detected only a few times. V usage is TRBV20-1 and J usage is TRBJ2-5; 8 nucleotides match TRBD2. This CDR3 spans 15 amino acids. With V trimmed by 4 bases and J by 0 bases, 7 bases remained unmatched. In germline, CDR1 is DFQATT, CDR2 SNEGSKA (reference sequence). CDR3 bases: TGCAGTGCTACTCCCCCCGGGGGGGACCAAGAGACCCAGTACTTC. It translates to CSATPPGGDQETQYF.

There are a few counts of this clonotype. The chain couples TRBV7-6 to TRBJ2-1; 7 bases agree with TRBD1. Trimming took 6 bases from V and 0 from J; bases not matched to a gene: 8. CDR1 is SGHVS, CDR2 FNYEAQ, per germline. The CDR3 covers 16 residues. DNA of the CDR3: TGTGCCAGCAGTCGCCCCAGGGGGACCTCCTACAATGAGCAGTTCTTC. This codes for CASSRPRGTSYNEQFF.

The count of this clonotype is one. Its ends do not fully match the called genes, so a read error is possible. The J gene is TRBJ1-5, the V gene TRBV5-8, with D perhaps TRBD1 (5 bases). This CDR3 contains 15 residues. The V gene's germline CDR1 is SGHTS and CDR2 YDEGEE. For the CDR3, the DNA is TGTGCCAGCGCTGCAGGGATTTTAGGAAATCAGCTCCAGCATTTT. Amino acids: CASAAGILGNQLQHF.

This clonotype was observed a few times. The J gene is TRBJ1-6, the V gene TRBV5-1; 9 bases are shared with TRBD1. CDR1 and CDR2 from the germline V gene are SGHRS and YFSETQ. CDR3 length: 17 amino acids. J was trimmed by 7 bases and V by 4 bases; bases with no gene match: 12. The CDR3 reads CASSLRTGEMINSPLHF. Written as DNA, the CDR3 is TGCGCCAGCAGCCTCCGGACAGGGGAAATGATAAATTCACCCCTCCACTTT.

This clonotype came up a few times. V and J are TRBV3-1 and TRBJ2-1, with D uncertain. The CDR3 length is 12 residues. Germline values: CDR1 LGHDT, CDR2 YNNKEL (reference sequence). Trimming cost V 6 bases and J 7 bases, with 10 bases left between them. The CDR3 reads CASRPNGNEQFF. The CDR3 nucleotides read TGTGCCAGCAGACCCAACGGGAATGAGCAGTTCTTC.